What follows are 6 T cell receptor beta chains derived from one specimen sequenced in a study of cytomegalovirus exposure and HLA in healthy donors. The PCR had 60 Vbeta and 13 Jbeta primers. The data were produced by immunoSEQ multiplex PCR, yet TCRdb's version contains in-frame clones alone and is incomplete. The table has 110,000 or so clones, 65% to 90% seen once. Sequenced material: PBMCs. Source of these receptors: a man aged 25 to 40 in good health and CMV-seropositive.

The chain uses TRBV30 and TRBJ1-2; D is undetermined. The CDR3 totals 14 residues. V dropped 0 bases and J dropped 1 base, with 9 bases sitting between them. Germline assignment: CDR1 GTSNPN and CDR2 SVGIG (reference sequence). This CDR3 is CAWSVRRVNYGYTF. CDR3 coding DNA: TGTGCCTGGAGTGTACGGCGGGTTAACTATGGCTACACCTTC. The variable domain in full, completed from reference TRBV30 and TRBJ1-2, reads SQTIHQWPATLVQPVGSPLSLECTVEGTSNPNLYWYRQAAGRGLQLLFYSVGIGQISSEVPQNLSASRPQDRQFILSSKKLLLSDSGFYLCAWSVRRVNYGYTFGSGTRLTVV.

The rearrangement links TRBV19 to TRBJ2-7, with 9 bases identical to TRBD1. V dropped 5 bases and J dropped 3; count of bases not matched to a gene: 8. Germline V lookup: CDR1 LNHDA, CDR2 SQIVND (reference sequence). The CDR3 is made up of 15 amino acids. CDR3: CASSFRTGVYYEQYF. The CDR3 DNA reads TGTGCCAGTAGTTTCAGGACAGGGGTCTACTACGAGCAGTACTTC.

This sequence joins TRBV29-1 and TRBJ2-1, with TRBD2 identical over 7 bases. V shed 6 bases, J shed 4 bases, and the junction held 9 bases outside the gene matches. This CDR3 has 14 residues. Germline V gene data show CDR1 as SQVTM and CDR2 as ANQGSEA. The CDR3 sequence is CSVLPRGVYNEQFF. CDR3 in DNA: TGCAGCGTGCTGCCCCGGGGGGTATACAATGAGCAGTTCTTC.

This chain links TRBV4-1 with TRBJ1-1; D might be TRBD1 (6 bases). CDR3 length: 15 amino acids. Trimming removed 2 bases at V and 5 bases at J, with 15 bases between. The V gene's germline CDR1 is MGHRA and CDR2 YSYEKL. CDR3 region: CASSQKSGVETEAFF. The DNA of the CDR3 is TGCGCCAGCAGCCAAAAATCAGGGGTCGAAACTGAAGCTTTCTTT.

This clone came up a few times. The chain recombines TRBV5-1 with TRBJ1-2; maybe TRBD1 (5 bases). This CDR3 has 14 amino acids. V dropped 3 bases and J dropped 1 base, with 10 bases sitting between them. Germline assignment: CDR1 SGHRS and CDR2 YFSETQ. This CDR3 is CASSSDRFNYGYTF. The CDR3 coding sequence is TGCGCCAGCAGCTCCGACAGATTTAACTATGGCTACACCTTC.

This chain joins TRBV5-1 and TRBJ1-1, with 8 nucleotides matching TRBD1. Looked up from germline, CDR1 is SGHRS and CDR2 is YFSETQ. Unmatched junction bases numbered 11, after V lost 3 bases and J lost 4 bases. This CDR3 has 16 residues. The chain's CDR3 is CASSWTYRGSGTEAFF. The CDR3, as DNA: TGCGCCAGCAGCTGGACATACAGGGGGTCGGGCACTGAAGCTTTCTTT.